This TCR beta chain was captured in a study of blood T cells in healthy people across ages. Study-level findings and limits: The lack of PBMC sorting stopped any conclusive naive versus antigen-experienced comparison. Naive T cell percentage by flow cytometry tracked strongly with beta diversity. Getting older went along with TCR beta diversity per million T cells dropping roughly linearly. Donors of long life had a larger count of naive CD4+ cells and greater diversity than aged donors.

Comments on this clonotype: Its specificity is unknown.

A sample-barcoded 5' primer and a J-beta primer mix were used in a second PCR of roughly 6 to 11 cycles. TCRdb fed the 5' RACE reads into MiXCR, producing one record per CDR3 protein. The sample records roughly 1,800,000 distinct CDR3 sequences, 40% to 55% being singletons. The CDR3 runs 14 residues. This chain connects TRBV21-1 to TRBJ2-3. TRBV21-1 corresponds to a pseudogene. Material: blood. The clonotype was recovered from a woman in her forties in good health. The CDR3: CASSLQDSTDTQYF. The CDR3 nucleotides are TGTGCCAGCAGCCTCCAAGACAGCACAGATACGCAGTATTTT.